The 2 T cell receptor beta chains below come from one sample, sequenced in a study of blood T cell repertoires in COVID-19. Clones were read by immunoSEQ multiplex PCR, and TCRdb kept only the in-frame ones, dropping some. The top ten hold around 1.5% of the sample, which has under 250,000 clones, 86% seen once. Sequenced material: peripheral blood. The receptor set was obtained from a woman aged 60-75 years who had recovered from COVID-19.

The chain recombines TRBV4-2 with TRBJ1-1; D gene unclear. Trimming removed 3 bases at V and 8 bases at J, with 10 bases between. In germline, CDR1 is LGHNA, CDR2 YNFKEQ. The CDR3 covers 12 residues. In nucleotides, the CDR3 is TGTGCCAGCAGCCATGCCACAACAGAAGCTTTCTTT. Amino acids: CASSHATTEAFF.

The gene calls are TRBV6-6 and TRBJ2-2; TRBD1 matches at 7 bases. The ends lost 6 bases at V and 2 bases at J; junction bases unmatched: 9. The CDR3 is 16 residues long. Germline loops: CDR1 MNHNY, CDR2 SVGAGI (reference sequence). The CDR3 DNA reads TGTGCCAGCAGCATTAGACAGGGAAGAAACACCGGGGAGCTGTTTTTT. Its protein product is CASSIRQGRNTGELFF.